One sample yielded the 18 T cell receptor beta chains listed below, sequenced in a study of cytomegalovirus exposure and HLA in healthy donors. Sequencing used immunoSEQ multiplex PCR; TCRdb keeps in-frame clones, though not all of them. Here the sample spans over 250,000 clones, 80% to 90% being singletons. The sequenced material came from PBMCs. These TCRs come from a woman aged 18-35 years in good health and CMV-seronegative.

The CDR3 region is CASSGPRGGGRSQETQYF. Here the CDR3 DNA reads TGTGCCAGCAGTGGCCCCAGGGGAGGGGGGAGGTCCCAAGAGACCCAGTACTTC. The chain is built from TRBV6-1 and TRBJ2-5; TRBD2 might be the D (7 bases). The V end was cut by 4 bases, the J end by 1 base, with 22 bases between. CDR3 size: 18 residues. The germline CDR1 and CDR2 sequences are MNHNS and SASEGT.

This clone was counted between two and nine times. CDR3 DNA: TGTGCCAGCGCCCAACAGGCATTCGGCAATCAGCCCCAGCATTTT. Translating it yields CASAQQAFGNQPQHF. The chain employs TRBV2 and TRBJ1-5; tentative D call: TRBD1 (5 bases). The CDR3 spans 15 residues. Trimming pared 8 bases from V and 2 bases from J, leaving 16 bases between. Germline V gene data show CDR1 as SNHLY and CDR2 as FYNNEI.

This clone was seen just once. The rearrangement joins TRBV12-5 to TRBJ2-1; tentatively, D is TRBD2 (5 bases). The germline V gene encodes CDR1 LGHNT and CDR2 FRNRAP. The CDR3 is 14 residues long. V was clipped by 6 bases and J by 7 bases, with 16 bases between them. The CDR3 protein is CASGGLAHVNEQFF. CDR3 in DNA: TGTGCTAGTGGAGGACTCGCCCATGTGAATGAGCAGTTCTTC.

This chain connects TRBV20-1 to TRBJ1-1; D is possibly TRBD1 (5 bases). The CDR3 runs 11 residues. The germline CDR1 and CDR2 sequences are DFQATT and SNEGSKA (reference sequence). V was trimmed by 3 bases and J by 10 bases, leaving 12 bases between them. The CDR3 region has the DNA TGCAGTGCTAGTCATCTTAGGGGAGCTTTCTTT. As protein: CSASHLRGAFF.

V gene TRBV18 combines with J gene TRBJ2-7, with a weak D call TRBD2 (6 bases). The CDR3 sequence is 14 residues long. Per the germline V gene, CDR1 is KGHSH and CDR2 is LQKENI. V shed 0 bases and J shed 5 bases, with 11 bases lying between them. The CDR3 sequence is CASSPPSGEDEQYF. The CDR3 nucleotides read TGTGCCAGCTCACCACCGTCGGGAGAGGACGAGCAGTACTTC.

This chain's CDR3 is CASSLAAGRTYEQYF. In nucleotides, the CDR3 is TGTGCCAGCTCCCTCGCGGCAGGGAGGACCTACGAGCAGTACTTC. This chain connects TRBV6-5 to TRBJ2-7, with a weak D call TRBD2 (6 bases). The ends were cut back, 8 bases at V and 2 bases at J, with 19 bases in the middle. The CDR3 contains 15 residues. Germline-derived CDR1 and CDR2 are MNHEY and SVGAGI.

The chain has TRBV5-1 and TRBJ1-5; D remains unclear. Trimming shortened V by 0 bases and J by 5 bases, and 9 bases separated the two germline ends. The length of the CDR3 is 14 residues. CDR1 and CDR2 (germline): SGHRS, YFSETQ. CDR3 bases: TGCGCCAGCAGCTTGGACGGGAGAGATCAGCCCCAGCATTTT. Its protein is CASSLDGRDQPQHF.

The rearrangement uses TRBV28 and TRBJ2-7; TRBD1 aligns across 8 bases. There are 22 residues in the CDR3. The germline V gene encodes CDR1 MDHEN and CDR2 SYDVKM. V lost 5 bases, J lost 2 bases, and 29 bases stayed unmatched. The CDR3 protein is CASSRPTGARPTRAGQTYEQYF. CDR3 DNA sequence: TGTGCCAGCAGTCGCCCGACAGGGGCCAGACCTACGAGAGCGGGCCAGACCTACGAGCAGTACTTC.

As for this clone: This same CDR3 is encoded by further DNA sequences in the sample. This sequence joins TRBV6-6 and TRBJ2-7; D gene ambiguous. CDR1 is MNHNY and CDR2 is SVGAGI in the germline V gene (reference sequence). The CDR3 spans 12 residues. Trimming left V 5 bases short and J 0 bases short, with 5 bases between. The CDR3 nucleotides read TGTGCCAGCAGTCCAGGCTCCTACGAGCAGTACTTC. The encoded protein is CASSPGSYEQYF.

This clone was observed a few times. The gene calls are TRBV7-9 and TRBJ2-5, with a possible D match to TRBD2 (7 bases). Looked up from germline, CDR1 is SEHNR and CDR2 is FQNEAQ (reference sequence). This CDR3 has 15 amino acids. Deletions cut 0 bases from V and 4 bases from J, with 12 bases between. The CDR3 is CASSLAGGPGETQYF. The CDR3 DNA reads TGTGCCAGCAGCTTAGCCGGGGGGCCGGGAGAGACCCAGTACTTC.

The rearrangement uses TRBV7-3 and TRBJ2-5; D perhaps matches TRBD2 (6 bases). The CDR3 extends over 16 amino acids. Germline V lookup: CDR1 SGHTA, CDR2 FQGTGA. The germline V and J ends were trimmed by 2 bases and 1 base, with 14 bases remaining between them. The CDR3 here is CASSLGVGGAQETQYF. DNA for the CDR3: TGTGCCAGCAGCTTAGGAGTGGGCGGGGCCCAAGAGACCCAGTACTTC. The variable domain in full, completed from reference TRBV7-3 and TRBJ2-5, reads GAGVSQTPSNKVTEKGKYVELRCDPISGHTALYWYRQSLGQGPEFLIYFQGTGAADDSGLPNDRFFAVRPEGSVSTLKIQRTERGDSAVYLCASSLGVGGAQETQYFGPGTRLLVL.

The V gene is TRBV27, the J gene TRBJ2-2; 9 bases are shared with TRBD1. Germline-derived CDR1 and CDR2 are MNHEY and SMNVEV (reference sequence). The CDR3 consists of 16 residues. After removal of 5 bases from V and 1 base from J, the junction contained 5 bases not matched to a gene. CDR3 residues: CASSPPDRGNTGELFF. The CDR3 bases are TGTGCCAGCAGTCCACCGGACAGGGGGAACACCGGGGAGCTGTTTTTT.

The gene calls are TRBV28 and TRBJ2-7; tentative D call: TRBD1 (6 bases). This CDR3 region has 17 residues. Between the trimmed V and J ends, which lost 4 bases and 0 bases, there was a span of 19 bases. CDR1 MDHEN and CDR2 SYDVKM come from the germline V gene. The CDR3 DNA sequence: TGTGCCAGCAGTTCTCCCCCTTGGGGACACCACTCCTACGAGCAGTACTTC. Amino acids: CASSSPPWGHHSYEQYF. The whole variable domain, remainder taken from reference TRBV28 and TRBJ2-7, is DVKVTQSSRYLVKRTGEKVFLECVQDMDHENMFWYRQDPGLGLRLIYFSYDVKMKEKGDIPEGYSVSREKKERFSLILESASTNQTSMYLCASSSPPWGHHSYEQYFGPGTRLTVT.

This CDR3 reads CASSQDGGSGSSYNEQFF. DNA of the CDR3: TGCGCCAGCAGCCAAGATGGGGGGAGCGGCAGCTCCTACAATGAGCAGTTCTTC. The chain links TRBV4-3 to TRBJ2-1; tentatively, D is TRBD2 (6 bases). V was trimmed by 0 bases and J by 0 bases, leaving 15 bases between them. The CDR3 runs to 18 residues. In germline, CDR1 is LGHNA, CDR2 YSLEER.

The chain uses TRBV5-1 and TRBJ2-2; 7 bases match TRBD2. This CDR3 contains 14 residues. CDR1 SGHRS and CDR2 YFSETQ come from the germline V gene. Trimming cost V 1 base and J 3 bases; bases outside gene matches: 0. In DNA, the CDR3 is TGCGCCAGCAGCTTGAGCGGGGACACCGGGGAGCTGTTTTTT. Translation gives CASSLSGDTGELFF. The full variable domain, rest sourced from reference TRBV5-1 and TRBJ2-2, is KAGVTQTPRYLIKTRGQQVTLSCSPISGHRSVSWYQQTPGQGLQFLFEYFSETQRNKGNFPGRFSGRQFSNSRSEMNVSTLELGDSALYLCASSLSGDTGELFFGEGSRLTVL.

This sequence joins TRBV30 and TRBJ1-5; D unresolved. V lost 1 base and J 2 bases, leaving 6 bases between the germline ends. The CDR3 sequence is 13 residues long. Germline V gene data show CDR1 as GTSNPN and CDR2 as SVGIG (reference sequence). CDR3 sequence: CAWSAQGNQPQHF. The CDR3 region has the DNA TGTGCCTGGAGTGCCCAGGGCAATCAGCCCCAGCATTTT.

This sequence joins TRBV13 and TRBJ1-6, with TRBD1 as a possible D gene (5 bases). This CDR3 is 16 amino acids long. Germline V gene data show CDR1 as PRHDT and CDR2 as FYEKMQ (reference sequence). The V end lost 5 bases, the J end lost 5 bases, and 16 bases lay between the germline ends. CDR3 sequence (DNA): TGTGCCAGCAGCCTGGACGGGTGGGGGGATAATTCACCCCTCCACTTT. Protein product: CASSLDGWGDNSPLHF.

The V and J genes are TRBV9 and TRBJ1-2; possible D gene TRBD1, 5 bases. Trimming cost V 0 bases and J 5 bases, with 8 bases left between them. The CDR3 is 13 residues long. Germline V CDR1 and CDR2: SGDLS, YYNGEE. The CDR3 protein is CASSVDSGYGYTF. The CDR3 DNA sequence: TGTGCCAGCAGCGTAGATTCAGGGTATGGCTACACCTTC. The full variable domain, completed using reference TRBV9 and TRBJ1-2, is DSGVTQTPKHLITATGQRVTLRCSPRSGDLSVYWYQQSLDQGLQFLIQYYNGEERAKGNILERFSAQQFPDLHSELNLSSLELGDSALYFCASSVDSGYGYTFGSGTRLTVV.